One sample yielded the 12 T cell receptor beta chains listed below, sequenced in a study of T-cell memory formation after mild COVID-19. TCRdb called the 5' RACE reads again in MiXCR, with one record for every CDR3 protein. Seen here are 450,000 or so distinct CDR3 sequences, roughly 25% observed once, and the top ten hold approximately 12%. Sequenced material: PBMCs or a T cell subset sorted from them (not recorded which). These receptors all come from an adult woman who had mild COVID-19 (a few samples of this study predate the infection). Cell type and time point are not known.

Only a few counts were recorded for this clonotype. This chain's CDR3 is CASSVGTGPGVSSYNEQFF. DNA of the CDR3: TGTGCCAGCAGCGTAGGTACGGGGCCGGGGGTTAGCTCCTACAATGAGCAGTTCTTC. The gene calls are TRBV9 and TRBJ2-1, with a tentative D call TRBD2 (6 bases). V shed 0 bases and J shed 0 bases, with 19 bases lying between them. Germline V CDR1 and CDR2: SGDLS, YYNGEE. This CDR3 contains 19 residues.

This clonotype occurred a few times. The chain employs TRBV6-1 and TRBJ1-5, with D maybe TRBD1 (5 bases). V was clipped by 2 bases and J by 11 bases, with 19 bases between them. CDR3 length: 15 amino acids. Germline values: CDR1 MNHNS, CDR2 SASEGT. The CDR3 DNA follows: TGTGCCAGCAGTGAACAAGATACGGGGGTCGTCACCCAGCATTTT. Residues: CASSEQDTGVVTQHF.

The chain carries TRBV24-1 and TRBJ1-5; no definite D call. Trimming left V 1 base short and J 7 bases short, with 7 bases between. The CDR3 is made up of 13 amino acids. Germline V lookup: CDR1 KGHDR, CDR2 SFDVKD. The CDR3 DNA sequence: TGTGCCACCAGTGATTTAGCTTTCCAGCCCCAGCATTTT. It specifies CATSDLAFQPQHF.

This chain connects TRBV7-9 to TRBJ2-7, with a weak D call TRBD1 (6 bases). This CDR3 has 15 amino acids. Trimming left V 3 bases short and J 2 bases short, with 14 bases between. Germline V CDR1 and CDR2: SEHNR, FQNEAQ (reference sequence). The CDR3 is CASSFRDIGAYEQYF. DNA for the CDR3: TGTGCCAGCAGCTTCAGGGACATCGGGGCCTACGAGCAGTACTTC.

This clonotype was counted a few times. This chain connects TRBV4-1 to TRBJ2-5; D is ambiguous. Trimming stripped 2 bases from V and 5 bases from J, with 15 bases between. This CDR3 is 15 amino acids long. Germline loops: CDR1 MGHRA, CDR2 YSYEKL. The CDR3 sequence: CASSQSVAVGETQYF. The CDR3 nucleotides read TGCGCCAGCAGCCAATCCGTTGCGGTAGGCGAGACCCAGTACTTC.

This clonotype was seen more than once but under ten times. J is TRBJ2-3 and V is TRBV5-1, with 7 bases matching TRBD1. Germline loops: CDR1 SGHRS, CDR2 YFSETQ. V lost 3 bases to trimming and J lost 6 bases; unmatched junction nucleotides: 10. This CDR3 has 15 amino acids. The CDR3 DNA sequence: TGCGCCAGCAGCTCCGAAGGGGGCTCGTGGGATACGCAGTATTTT. Translating it yields CASSSEGGSWDTQYF.

This clonotype was found a few times. This chain connects TRBV9 to TRBJ1-6; D is unresolved. The CDR3 has 17 residues. The V end was cut by 0 bases, the J end by 4 bases, with 14 bases between. Germline V gives CDR1 SGDLS, CDR2 YYNGEE. CDR3 amino acids: CASSVASGSQYNSPLHF. The CDR3 DNA sequence: TGTGCCAGCAGCGTAGCTTCGGGATCCCAGTATAATTCACCCCTCCACTTT.

The chain is built from TRBV11-2 and TRBJ2-5, with D tentatively TRBD2 (5 bases). Germline lookup yields CDR1 SGHAT and CDR2 FQNNGV. V dropped 1 base and J dropped 0 bases, with 6 bases sitting between them. This CDR3 region has 14 residues. The CDR3, as DNA: TGTGCCAGCAGCTTAGGGGAGTACCAAGAGACCCAGTACTTC. It encodes CASSLGEYQETQYF.

The table lists this clonotype with a few counts. The chain combines TRBV20-1 with TRBJ2-3, with 9 bases matching TRBD2. After removal of 3 bases from V and 4 bases from J, the junction contained 11 bases not matched to a gene. The CDR3 covers 16 residues. Germline CDR1 DFQATT, CDR2 SNEGSKA (reference sequence). The CDR3 DNA reads TGCAGTGCTAGTATGTTAGCGGGAGTATCATCAGATACGCAGTATTTT. Its translation is CSASMLAGVSSDTQYF.

The CDR3 bases are TGCGCCAGCAGCCCCGTTGGCGGGGTGACCTACAATGAGCAGTTCTTC. Translation gives CASSPVGGVTYNEQFF. The chain couples TRBV5-1 to TRBJ2-1; D possibly corresponds to TRBD2 (6 bases). The V gene's germline CDR1 is SGHRS and CDR2 YFSETQ. V lost 4 bases, J lost 2 bases, and 16 bases lay in between. The CDR3 sequence is 16 residues long.

The V and J genes are TRBV7-8 and TRBJ2-1; 7 bases map to TRBD2. This CDR3 is 17 amino acids long. The junction had 15 bases not matched to a gene; V was cut back by 2 bases and J by 8 bases. CDR1 SGHVS and CDR2 FQNEAQ come from the germline V gene. CDR3 coding DNA: TGTGCCAGCAGCTTACCACTTGGGGCGGGAGTTAATGATGAGCAGTTCTTC. Encoded protein: CASSLPLGAGVNDEQFF.

The sample holds a few counts of this clonotype. The V and J genes are TRBV12-3 or TRBV12-4 and TRBJ2-5; D might be TRBD1 (6 bases). CDR3 length: 15 amino acids. With 7 bases removed from V and 2 bases from J, the gap between germline ends came to 17 bases. CDR3 region: CASTDQGLAQETQYF. CDR3 nucleotides: TGTGCCAGCACCGACCAGGGGTTAGCTCAAGAGACCCAGTACTTC.